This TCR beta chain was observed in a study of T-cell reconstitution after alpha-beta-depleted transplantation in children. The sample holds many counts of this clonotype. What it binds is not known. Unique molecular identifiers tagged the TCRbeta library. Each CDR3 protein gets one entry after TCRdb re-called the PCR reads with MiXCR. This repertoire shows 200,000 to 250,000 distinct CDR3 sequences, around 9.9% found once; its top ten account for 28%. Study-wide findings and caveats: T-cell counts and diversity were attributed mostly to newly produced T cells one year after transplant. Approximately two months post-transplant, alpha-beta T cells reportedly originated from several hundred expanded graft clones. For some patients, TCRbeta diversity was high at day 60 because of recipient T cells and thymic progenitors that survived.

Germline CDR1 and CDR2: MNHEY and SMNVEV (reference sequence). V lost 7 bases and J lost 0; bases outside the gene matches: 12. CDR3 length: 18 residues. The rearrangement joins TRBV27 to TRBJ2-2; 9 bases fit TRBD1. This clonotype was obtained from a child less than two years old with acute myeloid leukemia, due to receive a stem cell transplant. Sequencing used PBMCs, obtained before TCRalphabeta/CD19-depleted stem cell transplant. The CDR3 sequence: CASTPGTGPFSNTGELFF. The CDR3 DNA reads TGTGCCAGCACCCCTGGGACAGGGCCTTTTTCGAACACCGGGGAGCTGTTTTTT.